The rows below give T cell receptor beta chains drawn from one sample of a study of chemoradiotherapy in HPV16-positive cancers. Repertoires were generated with immunoSEQ multiplex PCR, while TCRdb's copy carries only in-frame clones and drops some. This sample yields tens of thousands of clones, of which 90% to 95% are seen a single time; around 23% belongs to the top ten. The material sequenced was blood, taken from a patient who underwent chemoradiotherapy. These receptors were collected from a human donor with HPV-associated anogenital cancer. The CDR3 runs from the conserved cysteine through the conserved F or W. Fields, in order: V gene, J gene, CDR3 protein.

v_call: TRBV7-6; j_call: TRBJ2-1; cdr3_aa: CASSPGTRYYNEQFF
v_call: TRBV9; j_call: TRBJ2-7; cdr3_aa: CASSVVVPPPGVGYEQYF
v_call: TRBV5-1; j_call: TRBJ1-1; cdr3_aa: CASSLRGASTEAFF
v_call: TRBV30; j_call: TRBJ1-1; cdr3_aa: CAWSPRLGGAFF
v_call: TRBV5-1; j_call: TRBJ2-7; cdr3_aa: CASSPALGQSYEQYF
v_call: TRBV4-2; j_call: TRBJ1-1; cdr3_aa: CASSQDGTEAFF
v_call: TRBV27; j_call: TRBJ2-5; cdr3_aa: CASSFASGGQETQYF
v_call: TRBV6-5; j_call: TRBJ2-2; cdr3_aa: CASSRINTGELFF
v_call: TRBV5-5; j_call: TRBJ1-5; cdr3_aa: CASSSPGDGQPQHF
v_call: TRBV19; j_call: TRBJ1-2; cdr3_aa: CATLDRGQLRGYTF
v_call: TRBV5-1; j_call: TRBJ2-3; cdr3_aa: CASSSTGGPTDTQYF
v_call: TRBV7-3; j_call: TRBJ2-1; cdr3_aa: CASSLYDNEQFF
v_call: TRBV2; j_call: TRBJ1-3; cdr3_aa: CASSEAPRGGIVGTIYF
v_call: TRBV6-5; j_call: TRBJ2-7; cdr3_aa: CASSSSSGSEQYF
v_call: TRBV29-1; j_call: TRBJ2-7; cdr3_aa: CSVLDSYEQYF
v_call: TRBV28; j_call: TRBJ1-2; cdr3_aa: CASTYRVEYGYTF
v_call: TRBV6-1; j_call: TRBJ1-2; cdr3_aa: CASTQGARFYGYTF
v_call: TRBV29-1; j_call: TRBJ1-1; cdr3_aa: CSAGTVGTEAFF
v_call: TRBV5-1; j_call: TRBJ1-5; cdr3_aa: CASSGGGRDQPQHF
v_call: TRBV7-7; j_call: TRBJ2-2; cdr3_aa: CASSLVTSGGTFYTGELFF
v_call: TRBV27; j_call: TRBJ2-2; cdr3_aa: CASSSPGQGYTGELFF
v_call: TRBV5-5; j_call: TRBJ1-3; cdr3_aa: CASSLKVAGLTGNTIYF
v_call: TRBV5-8; j_call: TRBJ1-1; cdr3_aa: CASSLSMGQGNTEAFF
v_call: TRBV10-1; j_call: TRBJ2-1; cdr3_aa: CASSGLGLAGVNEQFF
v_call: TRBV11-2; j_call: TRBJ2-5; cdr3_aa: CASSLGAGDAETQYF
v_call: TRBV15; j_call: TRBJ2-7; cdr3_aa: CATSRGLGQGYEQYF
v_call: TRBV30; j_call: TRBJ2-1; cdr3_aa: CAWSPRNNEQFF
v_call: TRBV6-6; j_call: TRBJ1-3; cdr3_aa: CASSYSKQSMDTIYF
v_call: TRBV4-1; j_call: TRBJ2-7; cdr3_aa: CASSAVGEQYF
v_call: TRBV7-2; j_call: TRBJ2-7; cdr3_aa: CASSLPPVDSTYEQYF
v_call: TRBV15; j_call: TRBJ1-5; cdr3_aa: CATSRDLDRAFSNQPQHF
v_call: TRBV2; j_call: TRBJ2-4; cdr3_aa: CASTTWGGGGNIQYF
v_call: TRBV7-2; j_call: TRBJ1-5; cdr3_aa: CASSLHTGQFLQPQHF
v_call: TRBV2; j_call: TRBJ2-1; cdr3_aa: CASSGSRQSGGANEQFF
v_call: TRBV9; j_call: TRBJ2-4; cdr3_aa: CASGGSGTKNIQYF
v_call: TRBV27; j_call: TRBJ1-2; cdr3_aa: CASSLLSGSAYGYTF
v_call: TRBV30; j_call: TRBJ2-2; cdr3_aa: CAWSPSPGGANTGELFF
v_call: TRBV6-6; j_call: TRBJ1-2; cdr3_aa: CASSSGQRGYTF
v_call: TRBV18; j_call: TRBJ1-1; cdr3_aa: CASSLDRTMNTEAFF
v_call: TRBV6-5; j_call: TRBJ1-1; cdr3_aa: CASSYHRTGGTEAFF
v_call: TRBV10-2; j_call: TRBJ1-1; cdr3_aa: CASSVRHLLNTEAFF
v_call: TRBV5-1; j_call: TRBJ2-1; cdr3_aa: CASSAGGAGTDYNEQFF
v_call: TRBV5-6; j_call: TRBJ1-1; cdr3_aa: CASSLNVGNTEAFF
v_call: TRBV18; j_call: TRBJ1-4; cdr3_aa: CASSPQNTNEKLFF
v_call: TRBV29-1; j_call: TRBJ1-5; cdr3_aa: CSAVVAGWGQPQHF
v_call: TRBV27; j_call: TRBJ2-1; cdr3_aa: CASIGGLEQFF
v_call: TRBV14; j_call: TRBJ2-3; cdr3_aa: CASSHAGDLDTQYF
v_call: TRBV5-1; j_call: TRBJ2-7; cdr3_aa: CASSLEEGSYEQYF
v_call: TRBV6-6; j_call: TRBJ1-5; cdr3_aa: CASGNNVRGNQPQHF
v_call: TRBV30; j_call: TRBJ1-5; cdr3_aa: CAWSSQGFQPQHF
v_call: TRBV15; j_call: TRBJ1-4; cdr3_aa: CATSEQGLSMRGLFF
v_call: TRBV5-1; j_call: TRBJ2-7; cdr3_aa: CASSLAGGGRDEQYF
v_call: TRBV6-1; j_call: TRBJ1-5; cdr3_aa: CASSEARNNRVLWQPQHF
v_call: TRBV10-3; j_call: TRBJ2-1; cdr3_aa: CAISENTYNEQFF
v_call: TRBV7-9; j_call: TRBJ1-2; cdr3_aa: CASSLALSGGYTF
v_call: TRBV30; j_call: TRBJ2-3; cdr3_aa: CAWSVGSQDTQYF
v_call: TRBV27; j_call: TRBJ1-1; cdr3_aa: CASSLSREVTEAFF